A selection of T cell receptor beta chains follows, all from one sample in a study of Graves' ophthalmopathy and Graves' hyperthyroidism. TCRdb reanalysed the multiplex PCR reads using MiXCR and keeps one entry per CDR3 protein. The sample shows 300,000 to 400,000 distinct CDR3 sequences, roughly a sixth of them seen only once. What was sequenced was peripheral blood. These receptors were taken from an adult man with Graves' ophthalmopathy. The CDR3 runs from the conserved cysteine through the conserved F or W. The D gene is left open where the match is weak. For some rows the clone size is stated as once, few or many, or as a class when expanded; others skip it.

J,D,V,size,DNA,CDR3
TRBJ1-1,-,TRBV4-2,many,TGTGCCAGCAGCCAAGAAGTTACAGGGTACACTGAAGCTTTCTTT,CASSQEVTGYTEAFF
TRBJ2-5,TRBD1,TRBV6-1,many,TGTGCCAGCAGTGAGGGGACAGGGTCCGTCCCCCAGTACTTC,CASSEGTGSVPQYF
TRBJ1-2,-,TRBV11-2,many,TGTGCCAGCAGCCCACAAAACACAGGGTATGGCTACACCTTC,CASSPQNTGYGYTF
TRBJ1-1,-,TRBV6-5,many,TGTGCCAGCAGCGCAACAGCTACGAACACTGAAGCTTTCTTT,CASSATATNTEAFF
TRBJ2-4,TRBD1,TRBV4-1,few,TGCGCCAGCAGCCAACCCTGGACCGAACCGGGACAGACCTTAGCCAAAAACATTCAGTACTTC,CASSQPWTEPGQTLAKNIQYF
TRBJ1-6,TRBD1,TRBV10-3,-,TGTGCCATCAGAGGACAGGTTAATTCACCCCTCCACTTT,CAIRGQVNSPLHF
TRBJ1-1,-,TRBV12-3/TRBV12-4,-,TGTGCCAGCAGTTTCAGGAGGGCGAACACTGAAGCTTTCTTT,CASSFRRANTEAFF
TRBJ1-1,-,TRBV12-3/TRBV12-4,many,TGTGCCAGCAGGGCTGGACGGAACACTGAAGCTTTCTTT,CASRAGRNTEAFF
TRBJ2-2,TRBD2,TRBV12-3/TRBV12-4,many,TGTGCCAGCCGAGGGACTAAACCCACCGGGGAGCTGTTTTTT,CASRGTKPTGELFF
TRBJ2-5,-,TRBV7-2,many,TGTGCCAGCAGCAGGACAGCGGGGGAGACCCAGTACTTC,CASSRTAGETQYF
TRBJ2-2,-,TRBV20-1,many,TGCAGTGCTCGGGGAGGGGACAGCGGAATCACCGGGGAGCTGTTTTTT,CSARGGDSGITGELFF
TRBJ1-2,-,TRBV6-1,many,TGTGCCAGCAGTGAAGTTGGGTTCGGCTATGGCTACACCTTC,CASSEVGFGYGYTF
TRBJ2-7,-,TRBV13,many,TGTGCCAGCAGCTCAAAACAGACCGCGGGCGAGCAGTACTTC,CASSSKQTAGEQYF
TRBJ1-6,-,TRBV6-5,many,TGTGCCAGCAGTTACACATACCGAGACTCTAGATCACCCCTCCACTTT,CASSYTYRDSRSPLHF
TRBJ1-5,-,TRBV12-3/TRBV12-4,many,TGTGCCAGCAGACCAGACTATAGCAATCAGCCCCAGCATTTT,CASRPDYSNQPQHF
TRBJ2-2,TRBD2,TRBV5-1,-,TGCGCCAGCACCTCAACTAGCGGGGTCTCCAGGGGCGGGGAGCTGTTTTTT,CASTSTSGVSRGGELFF
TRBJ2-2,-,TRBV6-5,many,TGTGCCAGCAGTTACTCGATCACCAGGGCTAGCGGGGAGCTGTTTTTT,CASSYSITRASGELFF
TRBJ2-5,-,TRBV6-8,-,TGTGCCAGCAGTTACGGGGGGGCTCGGCTAGAGACCCAGTACTTC,CASSYGGARLETQYF
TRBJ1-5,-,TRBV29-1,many,TGCAGCGTTGCCCTTGAGTTCAATCAGCCCCAGCATTTT,CSVALEFNQPQHF
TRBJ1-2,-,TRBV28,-,TGTGCCAGCAGTTTGCCGTACGCTAACTATGGCTACACCTTC,CASSLPYANYGYTF
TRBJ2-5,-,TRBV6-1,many,TGTGCCAGCAGTGAAGTGTCAGCTAGGGCCGAGACCCAGTACTTC,CASSEVSARAETQYF
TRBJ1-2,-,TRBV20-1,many,TGCAGTGCTAGAGATTTAAGGGCAGAGAACTATGGCTACACCTTC,CSARDLRAENYGYTF
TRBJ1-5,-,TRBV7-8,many,TGTGCCAGCAGCTTAGTGAGGGACCCGAATCAGCCCCAGCATTTT,CASSLVRDPNQPQHF
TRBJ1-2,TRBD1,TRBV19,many,TGTGCCAGTACCGCCGGGACAGGGAAATATGGCTACACCTTC,CASTAGTGKYGYTF